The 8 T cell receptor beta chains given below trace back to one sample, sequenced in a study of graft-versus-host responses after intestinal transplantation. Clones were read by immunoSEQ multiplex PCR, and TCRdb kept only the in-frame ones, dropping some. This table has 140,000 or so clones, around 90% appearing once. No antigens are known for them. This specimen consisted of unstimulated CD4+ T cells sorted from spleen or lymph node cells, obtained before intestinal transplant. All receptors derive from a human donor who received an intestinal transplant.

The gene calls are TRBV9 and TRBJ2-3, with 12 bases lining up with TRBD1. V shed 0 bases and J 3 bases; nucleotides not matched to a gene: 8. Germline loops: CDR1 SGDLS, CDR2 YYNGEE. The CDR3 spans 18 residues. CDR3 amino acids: CASSVEGQGARRTDTQYF. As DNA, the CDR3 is TGTGCCAGCAGCGTAGAGGGACAGGGGGCGCGGAGGACAGATACGCAGTATTTT.

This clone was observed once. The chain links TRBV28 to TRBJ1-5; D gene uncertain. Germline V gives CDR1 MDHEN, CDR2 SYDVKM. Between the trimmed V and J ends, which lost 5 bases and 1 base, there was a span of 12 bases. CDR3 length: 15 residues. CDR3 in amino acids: CASSTVNLSNQPQHF. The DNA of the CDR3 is TGTGCCAGCAGTACAGTGAACCTCAGCAATCAGCCCCAGCATTTT.

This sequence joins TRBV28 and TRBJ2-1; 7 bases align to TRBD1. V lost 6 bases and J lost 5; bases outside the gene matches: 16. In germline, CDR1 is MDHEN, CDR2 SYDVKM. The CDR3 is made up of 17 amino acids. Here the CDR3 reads CASSPDREGAVNNEQFF. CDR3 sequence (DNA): TGTGCCAGCAGCCCTGACAGGGAAGGCGCCGTGAACAATGAGCAGTTCTTC.

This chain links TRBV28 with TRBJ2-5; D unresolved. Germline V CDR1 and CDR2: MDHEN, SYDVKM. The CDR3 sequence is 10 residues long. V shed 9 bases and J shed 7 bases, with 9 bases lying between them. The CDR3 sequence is CARTTGTQYF. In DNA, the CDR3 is TGTGCCAGGACAACTGGGACCCAGTACTTC.

The chain's CDR3 is CASSPSTASTDTQYF. As DNA, the CDR3 is TGTGCCAGCTCACCCTCGACAGCTAGCACAGATACGCAGTATTTT. V and J are TRBV18 and TRBJ2-3; the D gene is possibly TRBD1 (5 bases). The CDR3 covers 15 residues. Deletions cut 3 bases from V and 0 bases from J, with 10 bases between. The V gene's germline CDR1 is KGHSH and CDR2 LQKENI.

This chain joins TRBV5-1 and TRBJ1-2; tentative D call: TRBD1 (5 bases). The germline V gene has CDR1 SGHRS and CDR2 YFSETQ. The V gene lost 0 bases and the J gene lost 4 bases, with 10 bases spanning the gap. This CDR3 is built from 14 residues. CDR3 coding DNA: TGCGCCAGCAGCTTGGGACTGGGACGCTATGGCTACACCTTC. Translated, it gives CASSLGLGRYGYTF. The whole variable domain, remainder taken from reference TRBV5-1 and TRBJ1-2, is KAGVTQTPRYLIKTRGQQVTLSCSPISGHRSVSWYQQTPGQGLQFLFEYFSETQRNKGNFPGRFSGRQFSNSRSEMNVSTLELGDSALYLCASSLGLGRYGYTFGSGTRLTVV.

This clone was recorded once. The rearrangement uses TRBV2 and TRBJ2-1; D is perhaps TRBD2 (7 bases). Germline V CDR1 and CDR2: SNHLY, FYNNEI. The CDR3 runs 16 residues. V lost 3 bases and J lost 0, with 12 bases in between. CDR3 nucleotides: TGTGCCAGCAGTGATGGCGGGGGCCCCTCCTACAATGAGCAGTTCTTC. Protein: CASSDGGGPSYNEQFF.

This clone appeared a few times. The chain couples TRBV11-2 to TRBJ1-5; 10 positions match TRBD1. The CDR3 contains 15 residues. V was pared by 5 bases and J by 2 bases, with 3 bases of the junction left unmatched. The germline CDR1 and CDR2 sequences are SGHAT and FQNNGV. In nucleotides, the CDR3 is TGTGCCAGCAGCCTTGGGACAGGGGGCAATCAGCCCCAGCATTTT. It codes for CASSLGTGGNQPQHF.